The rows below give T cell receptor beta chains drawn from one sample of a study of T-cell reconstitution after alpha-beta-depleted transplantation in children. TCRdb re-analysed the PCR reads in MiXCR, keeping a single row per CDR3 protein. Of almost 250,000 distinct CDR3 sequences in the sample, under 30% are singletons; the top ten hold over 2.5%. Sequences were derived from PBMCs, sampled before TCRalphabeta/CD19-depleted stem cell transplant. The receptors were gathered from a girl aged 2 to 10 with Fanconi anemia, due to receive a stem cell transplant. Each CDR3 is given with its conserved first and last residue. A D gene is named only where the DNA matches it firmly. Clone size is not always given. Where it is, it says once, few, many or a class for expanded clones.

J: TRBJ2-7
V: TRBV5-1
size: -
D: TRBD1
CDR3: CASSPRTGGEYYEQYF
DNA: TGCGCCAGCAGCCCCCGGACAGGGGGCGAATACTACGAGCAGTACTTC

J: TRBJ2-1
V: TRBV24-1
size: many
D: -
CDR3: CATSDFDREGRDDNEQFF
DNA: TGTGCCACCAGTGATTTCGACAGGGAAGGGCGGGACGACAATGAGCAGTTCTTC

J: TRBJ2-7
V: TRBV9
size: -
D: TRBD2
CDR3: CASSELAGYEQYF
DNA: TGTGCCAGCAGCGAGCTAGCGGGGTACGAGCAGTACTTC

J: TRBJ1-2
V: TRBV29-1
size: many
D: -
CDR3: CSVTKGNYGYTF
DNA: TGCAGCGTTACGAAGGGTAACTATGGCTACACCTTC

J: TRBJ2-3
V: TRBV29-1
size: many
D: TRBD1
CDR3: CSVGGQGATDTQYF
DNA: TGCAGCGTTGGGGGACAGGGGGCAACAGATACGCAGTATTTT

J: TRBJ2-7
V: TRBV20-1
size: many
D: -
CDR3: CSARSEGRYEQYF
DNA: TGCAGTGCTAGATCTGAGGGCCGGTACGAGCAGTACTTC

J: TRBJ1-1
V: TRBV7-6
size: many
D: -
CDR3: CASSLGSANTEAFF
DNA: TGTGCCAGCAGCTTAGGCTCGGCGAACACTGAAGCTTTCTTT

J: TRBJ2-7
V: TRBV15
size: -
D: TRBD1
CDR3: CATSRRSGTGGHEQYF
DNA: TGTGCCACCAGCAGACGCTCCGGGACAGGGGGCCACGAGCAGTACTTC

J: TRBJ2-1
V: TRBV20-1
size: many
D: -
CDR3: CSGWGTLIPHEQFF
DNA: TGCAGTGGGTGGGGGACTCTAATTCCCCATGAGCAGTTCTTC

J: TRBJ2-5
V: TRBV7-2
size: -
D: TRBD2
CDR3: CASSYSGSKAETQYF
DNA: TGTGCCAGCAGCTATAGCGGGAGCAAGGCAGAGACCCAGTACTTC

J: TRBJ2-7
V: TRBV27
size: -
D: -
CDR3: CASSFTGYSYEQYF
DNA: TGTGCCAGCAGTTTCACAGGGTACTCCTACGAGCAGTACTTC

J: TRBJ2-7
V: TRBV20-1
size: once
D: -
CDR3: CSTESLRFFEQYF
DNA: TGCAGTACTGAAAGCCTTCGCTTCTTCGAGCAGTACTTC

J: TRBJ2-1
V: TRBV7-9
size: few
D: TRBD2
CDR3: CASSPLTSGDYNEQFF
DNA: TGTGCCAGCAGCCCCCTGACTAGCGGGGACTACAATGAGCAGTTCTTC

J: TRBJ2-1
V: TRBV29-1
size: many
D: TRBD2
CDR3: CSVDPGLGDNEQFF
DNA: TGCAGCGTTGATCCGGGACTAGGGGACAATGAGCAGTTCTTC

J: TRBJ2-5
V: TRBV29-1
size: -
D: -
CDR3: CSVHNIQETQYF
DNA: TGCAGCGTTCATAACATCCAAGAGACCCAGTACTTC

J: TRBJ2-3
V: TRBV7-2
size: few
D: -
CDR3: CASSSQGSGFTDTQYF
DNA: TGTGCCAGCAGCTCCCAGGGGTCGGGGTTCACAGATACGCAGTATTTT

J: TRBJ2-7
V: TRBV27
size: few
D: -
CDR3: CASSLFPEPHEQYF
DNA: TGTGCCAGCAGTTTATTCCCGGAACCGCACGAGCAGTACTTC

J: TRBJ2-7
V: TRBV29-1
size: -
D: TRBD2
CDR3: CSVGARSGTHSYEQYF
DNA: TGCAGCGTTGGGGCCCGGAGCGGGACCCACTCCTACGAGCAGTACTTC

J: TRBJ2-7
V: TRBV20-1
size: few
D: -
CDR3: CSARGAPGTESYEQYF
DNA: TGCAGTGCTAGAGGGGCCCCCGGGACGGAGTCCTACGAGCAGTACTTC

J: TRBJ2-2
V: TRBV7-3
size: -
D: -
CDR3: CASSLQAGTNTGELFF
DNA: TGTGCCAGCAGCTTACAAGCCGGGACTAACACCGGGGAGCTGTTTTTT

J: TRBJ2-7
V: TRBV20-1
size: -
D: -
CDR3: CSAEPGRNYEQYF
DNA: TGCAGTGCGGAGCCGGGACGGAACTACGAGCAGTACTTC

J: TRBJ2-5
V: TRBV7-8
size: -
D: TRBD1
CDR3: CASSINRGLQETQYF
DNA: TGTGCCAGCAGCATAAACAGGGGGCTCCAAGAGACCCAGTACTTC

J: TRBJ2-5
V: TRBV20-1
size: -
D: -
CDR3: CSATDRETQYF
DNA: TGCAGTGCCACCGACAGGGAGACCCAGTACTTC

J: TRBJ2-7
V: TRBV6-2/TRBV6-3
size: -
D: -
CDR3: CASSPLGLARYDF
DNA: TGTGCCAGCAGTCCCTTGGGACTCGCGCGATATGACTTC

J: TRBJ2-1
V: TRBV11-2
size: -
D: -
CDR3: CASSSTHYWSSYNEQFF
DNA: TGTGCCAGCAGCTCGACCCATTACTGGAGCTCCTACAATGAGCAGTTCTTC

J: TRBJ2-2
V: TRBV6-5
size: many
D: -
CDR3: CASSYSTGNTGELFF
DNA: TGTGCCAGCAGTTACTCGACAGGGAACACCGGGGAGCTGTTTTTT

J: TRBJ2-1
V: TRBV15
size: -
D: -
CDR3: CATKSGVSSYNEQFF
DNA: TGTGCCACGAAGAGCGGCGTCAGCTCCTACAATGAGCAGTTCTTC

J: TRBJ1-1
V: TRBV20-1
size: -
D: -
CDR3: CSARGLAGPTEAFF
DNA: TGCAGTGCTAGAGGCTTGGCGGGGCCGACTGAAGCTTTCTTT

J: TRBJ2-1
V: TRBV24-1
size: few
D: TRBD1
CDR3: CATSDRTGGPNEQFF
DNA: TGTGCCACCAGTGACAGAACAGGGGGCCCCAATGAGCAGTTCTTC

J: TRBJ2-1
V: TRBV5-1
size: -
D: TRBD2
CDR3: CASSLPGGAISYNEQFF
DNA: TGCGCCAGCAGCTTGCCCGGGGGGGCAATCTCCTACAATGAGCAGTTCTTC

J: TRBJ2-7
V: TRBV6-5
size: many
D: TRBD2
CDR3: CASRMASGGAYEQYF
DNA: TGTGCCAGCAGAATGGCTAGCGGGGGGGCATACGAGCAGTACTTC

J: TRBJ2-7
V: TRBV21-1
size: -
D: -
CDR3: CASRDGRSLRYEQYF
DNA: TGTGCCAGCAGAGACGGCCGTAGCCTAAGGTACGAGCAGTACTTC

J: TRBJ2-6
V: TRBV12-3/TRBV12-4
size: many
D: -
CDR3: CASSLRRPGANVLTF
DNA: TGTGCCAGCAGTCTTCGCAGGCCTGGGGCCAACGTCCTGACTTTC

J: TRBJ1-1
V: TRBV29-1
size: few
D: -
CDR3: CSVARQTGNTEAFF
DNA: TGCAGCGTTGCCCGTCAGACAGGGAACACTGAAGCTTTCTTT

J: TRBJ2-7
V: TRBV6-2/TRBV6-3
size: -
D: TRBD1
CDR3: CASSYIGTGIDEQYF
DNA: TGTGCCAGCAGTTACATTGGGACAGGGATCGACGAGCAGTACTTC

J: TRBJ2-3
V: TRBV7-3
size: -
D: -
CDR3: CASSLRGRPDTQYF
DNA: TGTGCCAGCAGCTTACGGGGTAGGCCAGATACGCAGTATTTT

J: TRBJ2-2
V: TRBV29-1
size: few
D: -
CDR3: CSVEWRLDAGELFF
DNA: TGCAGCGTTGAGTGGAGACTAGATGCCGGGGAGCTGTTTTTT

J: TRBJ2-3
V: TRBV6-1
size: few
D: TRBD2
CDR3: CASIGSRGLAGEPDTQYF
DNA: TGTGCCAGCATCGGCTCTCGGGGACTAGCGGGAGAACCAGATACGCAGTATTTT

J: TRBJ1-1
V: TRBV29-1
size: many
D: -
CDR3: CSGQHGMNTEAFF
DNA: TGCAGCGGGCAACACGGCATGAACACTGAAGCTTTCTTT

J: TRBJ2-3
V: TRBV6-4
size: -
D: -
CDR3: CAPYGDTQYF
DNA: TGTGCCCCCTACGGAGATACGCAGTATTTT

J: TRBJ2-3
V: TRBV5-1
size: few
D: -
CDR3: CASSLTVITDTQYF
DNA: TGCGCCAGCAGCTTGACCGTAATCACAGATACGCAGTATTTT

J: TRBJ2-3
V: TRBV29-1
size: few
D: TRBD2
CDR3: CSVKGTSGTDTQYF
DNA: TGCAGCGTCAAAGGGACTAGCGGCACAGATACGCAGTATTTT

J: TRBJ2-2
V: TRBV29-1
size: once
D: TRBD2
CDR3: CSVERRLAGSTGELFF
DNA: TGCAGCGTTGAAAGGCGGCTAGCGGGTTCCACCGGGGAGCTGTTTTTT

J: TRBJ1-2
V: TRBV29-1
size: many
D: TRBD1
CDR3: CSVPGQDNYGYTF
DNA: TGCAGCGTTCCGGGACAGGATAACTATGGCTACACCTTC

J: TRBJ2-7
V: TRBV20-1
size: many
D: -
CDR3: CSARDSRRDSYEQYF
DNA: TGCAGTGCTAGAGATAGTAGAAGAGACTCCTACGAGCAGTACTTC

J: TRBJ1-1
V: TRBV10-2
size: -
D: TRBD1
CDR3: CASSESWTGGTEAFF
DNA: TGCGCCAGCAGTGAGTCTTGGACAGGGGGAACTGAAGCTTTCTTT

J: TRBJ2-5
V: TRBV28
size: once
D: TRBD2
CDR3: CASSFTHNGLAEETQYF
DNA: TGTGCCAGCAGCTTCACTCATAACGGACTAGCGGAAGAGACCCAGTACTTC

J: TRBJ2-5
V: TRBV2
size: -
D: TRBD2
CDR3: CASSDRRLAGEETQYF
DNA: TGTGCCAGCAGTGATCGGCGACTAGCGGGGGAAGAGACCCAGTACTTC

J: TRBJ1-5
V: TRBV20-1
size: many
D: -
CDR3: CSATGNQPQHF
DNA: TGCAGTGCGACAGGCAATCAGCCCCAGCATTTT

J: TRBJ2-1
V: TRBV4-2
size: many
D: -
CDR3: CASSQDRGAASYNEQFF
DNA: TGTGCCAGCAGCCAAGATAGGGGGGCCGCCTCCTACAATGAGCAGTTCTTC